What follows describes a single T cell receptor (beta chain). Its antigen remains undetermined. Nothing much larger sits one base from this clone, and base qualities are not available. The data are from a study of identical twins (dated by TCRdb to the mid-2010s). Regarding the research as a whole: TCR alpha and beta repertoires from monozygotic twins, unrelated adults of various ages and cord blood were deep-sequenced to test whether fetal clonotypes persist. To rule out contamination, replicate twin experiments were performed at different times with different library preparation protocols. The full study reports these points: Compared with coincidental sharing between unrelated individuals, out-of-frame TCR alpha sequences shared between twins showed an excess of sequences with low generation probability. Zero-insertion analyses could be partly confounded by invariant T cells such as MAIT and iNKT, although diverse VJ usage argued against such confounding for most clonotypes. Out-of-frame TCR alpha sharing in monozygotic twins was systematically underestimated by recombination models, whereas sharing between unrelated individuals was in agreement with the recombination models. Excess twin sharing in beta out-of-frame sequences was weaker because fewer shared sequences lowered the signal-to-noise ratio. Because the same donors could not be followed over many years, the conclusions depended on cross-sectional statistical analysis. Fewer insertions were carried by abundant cord blood beta clonotypes, a similar but weaker trend appeared in young adult naive repertoires, and no such trend appeared in memory repertoires.

Libraries were constructed by 5' RACE. Sequenced using an Illumina HiSeq 2000. A universal primer binding site was introduced by template switching, and a unique molecular identifier was present in the final cDNA, enabling accurate counting of TCR cDNA molecules. Specific primers in the conserved constant-segment region were used to synthesize first-strand cDNA for the TCR alpha and beta chains. Each cDNA library was double barcoded, with a SMART-Mk sample barcode plus Illumina barcodes, to control for contamination. TruSeq adapter sequences, together with Illumina sample barcodes, were added in two successive PCR steps. TCR alpha and beta cDNA libraries were sequenced on the Illumina HiSeq platform with custom primers. The source study handled its data this way. MiGEC processed the raw reads to extract unique molecular identifiers, while MiXCR was used to determine the CDR3 positions. Recombination models were inferred per individual with the repgenHMM and IGoR tools using an EM algorithm. The analysis of shared clonotypes was done with the tcR package in R, with sharing normalized by the product of cloneset sizes. To study raw recombination without the effects of thymic and clonal selection, out-of-frame nonproductive sequences were analyzed. The public reads were reanalyzed by TCRdb: fastp trimming at Q25, MiXCR alignment, in-frame beta chains only. Here each entry gathers all rows of one CDR3 protein and keeps the most common genes and DNA. It is TCRdb's table, rather than the study itself, that gives the V and J calls and clone size. This sample comprises about 450,000 distinct CDR3 sequences, roughly 18% of them detected only once. The ten largest clones capture less than 15% of the sample.

Every donor in the study was a healthy Caucasian. Three unrelated non-twin adults were also sequenced: a male aged 18 to 30, a male aged 50 to 59 and a female aged 50 to 59. Using Miltenyi CD45RO+ enrichment and human naive T-cell isolation kits, memory (CD45RO+) and naive T cells were isolated from PBMC. The clonotype was recovered from a man between 50 and 59 years old in good health. Sequencing used naive T cells sorted from blood. The label giving this sample's cell subset or site can be read as: cells isolated with a human naive T-cell isolation kit.

Read as DNA, the sequence is TGCAGTGCTGGGCGCAGTCTCATACCCCTTTCACCCCTCCACTTT. Its translation is CSAGRSLIPLSPLHF. The receptor chain draws on TRBV20-1 and TRBJ1-6; no D gene call is confident. From cysteine to phenylalanine, the CDR3 is 15 amino acids long. The read is trimmed to its CDR3 DNA, 45 bases read in frame from base 1. From a lookup of the germline V gene (reference sequence), CDR1 and CDR2 are DFQATT and SNEGSKA. The V end loses 5 bases and the J end loses 9 bases, and a stretch of 20 bases separates them.